A selection of T cell receptor beta chains follows, all from one sample in a study of blood T cell repertoires in COVID-19. Here immunoSEQ multiplex PCR was the method, and the copy in TCRdb shows in-frame clones only, minus some. The sample lists under 200,000 clones, 70% to 85% occurring once. Source material: PBMCs or T cells enriched from blood (not recorded which). These receptors were obtained from an older woman with acute COVID-19. The CDR3 runs from the conserved cysteine through the conserved F or W.

CASSHSLGGTRPVGYTF | TRBV4-2
CASSKPGQGANEQYF | TRBV4-1
CASSDGQTYEQYF | TRBV10-2
CASSQDLAGGPGAYEQYF | TRBV4-3
CASSLAGKGHPASPLHF | TRBV5-1
CASSQAQGIYGYTF | TRBV3-1/TRBV3-2
CASSLDGRALSGANVLTF | TRBV7-9
CASSPTGTTNTGELFF | TRBV18
CASCAGQLNQPQHF | TRBV19
CASSLALVAVGEQYF | TRBV7-2
CASSYSIRVRQPQHF | TRBV6-5
CASSRSTGTGASPLHF | TRBV4-3
CATGGYSGANVLTF | TRBV6-5